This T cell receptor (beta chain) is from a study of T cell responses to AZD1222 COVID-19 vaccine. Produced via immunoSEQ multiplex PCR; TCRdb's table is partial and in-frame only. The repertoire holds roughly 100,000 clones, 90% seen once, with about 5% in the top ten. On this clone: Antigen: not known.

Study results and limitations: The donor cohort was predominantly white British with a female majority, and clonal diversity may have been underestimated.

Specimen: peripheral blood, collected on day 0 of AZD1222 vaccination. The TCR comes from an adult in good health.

The CDR3 here is CAWSARDRGNTIYF. DNA for the CDR3: TGTGCCTGGAGTGCCCGGGACCGAGGAAACACCATATATTTT. The chain combines TRBV30 with TRBJ1-3; TRBD1 might be the D (5 bases). V was shortened by 1 base and J by 4 bases, with 11 bases between the two germline ends. Germline V lookup: CDR1 GTSNPN, CDR2 SVGIG (reference sequence). The CDR3 consists of 14 residues. The full variable domain, with the rest looked up from reference TRBV30 and TRBJ1-3, is SQTIHQWPATLVQPVGSPLSLECTVEGTSNPNLYWYRQAAGRGLQLLFYSVGIGQISSEVPQNLSASRPQDRQFILSSKKLLLSDSGFYLCAWSARDRGNTIYFGEGSWLTVV.